The rows below give T cell receptor beta chains drawn from one sample of a study of molecular identifiers for immune sequencing clone quantification. Using its own MiXCR run on the PCR reads, TCRdb lists one record per CDR3 protein. The sample lists more than 550,000 distinct CDR3 sequences, 25% occurring once. Sequencing was performed on naive CD8+ T cells from blood, with Jurkat cell RNA spiked in. The receptors come from a human donor in good health. Some libraries in this study had Jurkat cell RNA spiked in. Each CDR3 is given with its conserved first and last residue. Each record gives: clone size, D gene, J gene, V gene, CDR3 protein, CDR3 DNA. D genes are given only for firm matches. A clone size is listed for some rows: how often the clone was seen (once, few, many), or a class if it is expanded.

many	.	TRBJ1-1	TRBV7-2	CASSSLGLSNTEAFF	TGTGCCAGCAGCTCCCTGGGTTTGTCGAACACTGAAGCTTTCTTT
many	TRBD2	TRBJ2-5	TRBV29-1	CSVGTRGDGTQYF	TGCAGCGTCGGGACTAGAGGGGACGGGACCCAGTACTTC
.	.	TRBJ2-5	TRBV7-7	CASSLVARSQETQYF	TGTGCTAGCAGCTTAGTGGCCAGGAGCCAAGAGACCCAGTACTTC
many	.	TRBJ2-3	TRBV7-2	CASSSGLGTTDTQYF	TGTGCCAGCAGCTCCGGTCTGGGGACCACAGATACGCAGTATTTT
many	.	TRBJ2-7	TRBV4-3	CASSQEYSDYEQYF	TGCGCCAGCAGCCAAGAGTACAGCGACTACGAGCAGTACTTC
many	.	TRBJ2-5	TRBV30	CACTAWTSSGPEETQYF	TGTGCCTGTACCGCCTGGACCTCATCTGGGCCAGAAGAGACCCAGTACTTC
few	TRBD2	TRBJ2-7	TRBV28	CASSLGLAGWESYEQYF	TGTGCCAGCAGTTTGGGCCTAGCGGGATGGGAGTCCTACGAGCAGTACTTC
once	.	TRBJ2-7	TRBV4-1	CASSHKGPGTRWEQYF	TGCGCCAGCAGCCACAAAGGGCCCGGCACCCGATGGGAGCAGTACTTC
.	TRBD2	TRBJ2-7	TRBV20-1	CSARDSSGSSYEQYF	TGCAGTGCTAGAGATTCGAGCGGGAGCTCCTACGAGCAGTACTTC
few	.	TRBJ2-7	TRBV4-1	CASSQQGSSYEQYF	TGCGCCAGCAGCCAACAGGGGTCCTCCTACGAGCAGTACTTC
many	.	TRBJ1-5	TRBV10-1	CASSEPNQPQHF	TGCGCCAGCAGTGAGCCTAATCAGCCCCAGCATTTT
few	.	TRBJ1-1	TRBV27	CASSLSGITEAFF	TGTGCCAGCAGTTTATCAGGGATTACTGAAGCTTTCTTT
many	TRBD1	TRBJ2-7	TRBV6-2/TRBV6-3	CASSYRGPSYEQYF	TGTGCCAGCAGTTACAGGGGGCCGTCCTACGAGCAGTACTTC
few	TRBD1	TRBJ1-1	TRBV7-6	CASSLATGDTEAFF	TGTGCCAGCAGCTTAGCTACAGGGGACACTGAAGCTTTCTTT
few	.	TRBJ2-1	TRBV29-1	CSVPGGVF	TGCAGCGTTCCCGGCGGGGTCTTC
.	.	TRBJ1-5	TRBV9	CASSPGYGNQNQHF	TGTGCCAGCAGCCCCGGGTACGGCAATCAGAACCAGCATTTT
.	.	TRBJ2-7	TRBV6-5	CASSYPPRRQGFSAQSF	TGTGCCAGCAGTTACCCCCCCCGTCGCCAGGGATTCTCCGCGCAGTCCTTC
few	TRBD1	TRBJ1-2	TRBV5-8	CASSLGQGSMALTF	TGTGCCAGCAGCCTGGGACAGGGCTCTATGGCGCTCACCTTC
many	.	TRBJ1-2	TRBV29-1	CSVEGMDGYTF	TGCAGCGTTGAAGGGATGGATGGCTACACCTTC
.	.	TRBJ2-1	TRBV28	CASSLLTNEQFF	TGTGCCAGCAGTTTATTGACCAATGAGCAGTTCTTC
many	TRBD1	TRBJ2-7	TRBV28	CASSSQWTGPLSSYEQYF	TGTGCCAGCAGTTCCCAGTGGACAGGCCCCTTAAGCTCCTACGAGCAGTACTTC
many	TRBD1	TRBJ1-1	TRBV28	CASKETGIPTEAFF	TGTGCCAGCAAAGAGACAGGGATCCCCACTGAAGCTTTCTTT
.	TRBD1	TRBJ2-5	TRBV5-1	CASSKGQGAGETQYF	TGCGCCAGCAGCAAGGGACAGGGGGCTGGGGAGACCCAGTACTTC
many	.	TRBJ1-2	TRBV29-1	CSVEGAKGYTF	TGCAGCGTTGAGGGGGCTAAAGGCTACACCTTC
.	.	TRBJ2-7	TRBV7-9	CASSSSRTATYEQYF	TGTGCCAGCAGCTCGTCACGGACAGCCACCTACGAGCAGTACTTC
few	.	TRBJ1-5	TRBV27	CASSFSTVGQPQHF	TGTGCCAGCAGTTTCTCAACCGTTGGACAGCCCCAGCATTTT
many	TRBD1	TRBJ2-7	TRBV20-1	CSARERWDRGDEQYF	TGCAGTGCTAGAGAACGTTGGGACAGGGGTGACGAGCAGTACTTC
.	.	TRBJ1-2	TRBV5-4	CASSSAEGRRTGGYTF	TGTGCCAGCAGCTCAGCCGAAGGACGGCGAACAGGGGGCTACACCTTC
once	.	TRBJ2-7	TRBV7-9	CASRRRDPGAQYEQYF	TGTGCCAGCAGACGCCGGGACCCGGGGGCGCAGTACGAGCAGTACTTC
.	.	TRBJ2-2	TRBV25-1	CASKEFGGGSGELFF	TGTGCCAGCAAGGAGTTTGGAGGGGGGTCCGGGGAGCTGTTTTTT
few	.	TRBJ1-1	TRBV7-9	CASSFADRREAFF	TGTGCCAGCAGCTTTGCTGATCGGAGGGAAGCTTTCTTT
.	.	TRBJ1-1	TRBV30	CAWSQGWYEAFF	TGTGCCTGGAGTCAAGGCTGGTATGAAGCTTTCTTT
few	TRBD1	TRBJ1-1	TRBV5-6	CASSFGQGVNTEAFF	TGTGCCAGCAGCTTCGGACAGGGAGTCAACACTGAAGCTTTCTTT
few	.	TRBJ1-3	TRBV15	CATSRDRGTGNTIYF	TGTGCCACCAGCAGAGATCGGGGAACTGGAAACACCATATATTTT
.	TRBD1	TRBJ2-5	TRBV30	CAWNNAGTGQFKGIQETQYF	TGTGCCTGGAATAACGCCGGGACAGGGCAGTTTAAGGGGATCCAAGAGACCCAGTACTTC
.	.	TRBJ2-7	TRBV20-1	CSARLLSTDYEQYF	TGCAGTGCTCGATTACTCAGTACGGACTACGAGCAGTACTTC
.	TRBD1	TRBJ2-5	TRBV2	CASSGRDRHTETQYF	TGTGCCAGCAGTGGCCGGGACAGACATACAGAGACCCAGTACTTC
many	.	TRBJ2-7	TRBV7-9	CASSPATYEQYF	TGTGCCAGCAGCCCAGCCACCTACGAGCAGTACTTC
.	.	TRBJ2-1	TRBV2	CASTRTSYNEQFF	TGTGCCAGCACCAGGACAAGTTACAATGAGCAGTTCTTC
many	TRBD1	TRBJ2-3	TRBV29-1	CSGLQGVLNTQYF	TGCAGCGGCTTACAGGGGGTCTTGAATACGCAGTATTTT
few	.	TRBJ1-3	TRBV21-1	CASSKDWHTIYF	TGTGCCAGCAGCAAAGACTGGCACACCATATATTTT